The TCR beta chain under discussion was sequenced for a study of blood T cell repertoires in COVID-19. About the study: There were acute and convalescent COVID-19 samples, and they came from the United States, Italy and Spain.

Method: immunoSEQ multiplex PCR; TCRdb's copy keeps in-frame clones and lacks some. The table includes around 190,000 clones, about 80% detected once. The receptor comes from a woman aged 55 to 70 with COVID-19, enrolled during active disease. What was sequenced was peripheral blood.

Written as DNA, the CDR3 is TGTGCCAGCAGTCTGGGGGGGAGTGGAAGCACAGATACGCAGTATTTT. Residues: CASSLGGSGSTDTQYF. The chain links TRBV7-2 to TRBJ2-3; TRBD2 matches at 7 bases. The V gene end was trimmed by 6 bases and the J gene end by 0 bases; junction bases not matched to a gene: 9. The CDR3 is made up of 16 amino acids. CDR1 and CDR2 from the germline V gene are SGHTA and FQGNSA.